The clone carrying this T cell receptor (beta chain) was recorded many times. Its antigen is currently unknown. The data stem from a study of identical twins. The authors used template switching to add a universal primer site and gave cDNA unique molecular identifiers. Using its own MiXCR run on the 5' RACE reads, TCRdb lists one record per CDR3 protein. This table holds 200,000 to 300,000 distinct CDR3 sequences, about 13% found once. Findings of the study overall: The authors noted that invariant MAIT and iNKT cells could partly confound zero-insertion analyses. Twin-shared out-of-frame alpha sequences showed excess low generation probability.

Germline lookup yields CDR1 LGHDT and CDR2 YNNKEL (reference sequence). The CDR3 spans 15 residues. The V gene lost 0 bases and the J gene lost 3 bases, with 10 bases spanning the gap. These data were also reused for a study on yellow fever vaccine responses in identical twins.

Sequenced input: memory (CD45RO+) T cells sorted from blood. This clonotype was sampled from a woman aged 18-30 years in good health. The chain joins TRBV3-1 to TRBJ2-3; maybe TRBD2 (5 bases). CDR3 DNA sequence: TGTGCCAGCAGCCAAGAGAGGGTAGCGACAGATACGCAGTATTTT. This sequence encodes CASSQERVATDTQYF.